These 8 T cell receptor beta chains share one sample of origin, sequenced in a study of blood T cell repertoires in COVID-19. This table comes from immunoSEQ multiplex PCR, and its TCRdb copy is limited to in-frame clones, with some not included. The table records fewer than 250,000 clones, 80% to 90% of them present only once. The sample taken for sequencing was PBMCs or T cells enriched from blood (not recorded which). Receptor source: a woman in her 40s with acute COVID-19.

The rearrangement uses TRBV4-1 and TRBJ2-7; possible D gene TRBD1, 5 bases. The germline V gene has CDR1 MGHRA and CDR2 YSYEKL. The ends were cut back, 1 base at V and 1 base at J, with 11 bases in the middle. The CDR3 has 15 amino acids. DNA of the CDR3: TGCGCCAGCAGCCAAGTGCCAGGGCTGTCCTACGAGCAGTACTTC. Its translation is CASSQVPGLSYEQYF.

V gene TRBV24-1 combines with J gene TRBJ2-2; 8 positions match TRBD1. Germline CDR1 is KGHDR and CDR2 is SFDVKD. The junction had 4 bases not matched to a gene; V was cut back by 4 bases and J by 1 base. The CDR3 consists of 16 residues. Here the CDR3 DNA reads TGTGCCACCAGTGAGGCAGACAGGGGGAACACCGGGGAGCTGTTTTTT. Protein sequence: CATSEADRGNTGELFF.

V is TRBV28 and J is TRBJ2-2; D not resolved. Germline V CDR1 and CDR2: MDHEN, SYDVKM. V was clipped by 7 bases and J by 5 bases, with 14 bases between them. The CDR3 runs 14 residues. This CDR3 reads CASKGDTITGELFF. In DNA form, the CDR3 reads TGTGCCAGCAAAGGTGACACGATAACCGGGGAGCTGTTTTTT.

The J gene is TRBJ2-1, the V gene TRBV27, with 11 bases identical to TRBD1. V was clipped by 7 bases and J by 9 bases; unmatched bases: 5. Germline CDR1 MNHEY, CDR2 SMNVEV (reference sequence). The CDR3 loop spans 13 amino acids. The CDR3: CASTDRGRGEQFF. DNA of the CDR3: TGTGCCAGCACGGACAGGGGGCGGGGTGAGCAGTTCTTC.

J is TRBJ2-1 and V is TRBV19; D call uncertain. CDR1 and CDR2 (germline): LNHDA, SQIVND (reference sequence). CDR3 length: 14 amino acids. V was cut by 5 bases and J by 2 bases, with 10 bases left in between. The CDR3 reads CASSLFLAYNEQFF. The CDR3 nucleotides are TGTGCCAGTAGTCTATTCTTAGCCTACAATGAGCAGTTCTTC.

V gene TRBV7-8 combines with J gene TRBJ2-7, with TRBD2 matching 11 bases. With V trimmed by 1 base and J by 4 bases, 3 bases remained unmatched. The CDR3 contains 15 residues. Germline CDR1 reads SGHVS; CDR2 reads FQNEAQ. DNA of the CDR3: TGTGCCAGCAGCTTAGTTAGCGGGAGGGATTACGAGCAGTACTTC. Translated, it gives CASSLVSGRDYEQYF.

This clone was observed once. The V call is TRBV11-2, the J call TRBJ2-1; TRBD1 might be the D (6 bases). Trimming shortened V by 1 base and J by 3 bases, and 16 bases separated the two germline ends. CDR3 length: 17 residues. Germline lookup yields CDR1 SGHAT and CDR2 FQNNGV. DNA of the CDR3: TGTGCCAGCAGCTTAGTTGGGAGTAGGACAGACTACAATGAGCAGTTCTTC. This gives the protein CASSLVGSRTDYNEQFF. Variable domain in full (rest from reference TRBV11-2 and TRBJ2-1): EAGVAQSPRYKIIEKRQSVAFWCNPISGHATLYWYQQILGQGPKLLIQFQNNGVVDDSQLPKDRFSAERLKGVDSTLKIQPAKLEDSAVYLCASSLVGSRTDYNEQFFGPGTRLTVL.

The chain carries TRBV28 and TRBJ2-1, with TRBD1 matching over 8 bases. The CDR3 is 14 amino acids. Trimming at V came to 0 bases and at J to 7 bases, leaving 2 bases not matched to a gene. Germline CDR1 MDHEN, CDR2 SYDVKM. CDR3 residues: CASSLWQGANEQFF. In DNA, the CDR3 is TGTGCCAGCAGTTTATGGCAGGGGGCTAATGAGCAGTTCTTC.